Sequencing of this TCR beta chain was carried out in a study of radiotherapy plus CTLA-4 blockade in lung cancer. Study-wide points: Together with interferon-beta, which increased in serum after radiation, early dynamic changes in blood T cell clones were reportedly the best predictors of response.

The CDR3 loop spans 12 amino acids. Looked up from germline, CDR1 is SQVTM and CDR2 is ANQGSEA. V was cut by 4 bases and J by 3 bases, with 8 bases left in between. It was focal radiation plus CTLA-4 blockade with ipilimumab that patients with chemo-refractory metastatic non-small-cell lung cancer received. Sequenced by immunoSEQ multiplex PCR; TCRdb stores in-frame clones only, minus some. The data contain 55,000 to 65,000 clones, around 80% of them singletons. This clone was counted a few times. What it recognizes is unknown. The gene calls are TRBV29-1 and TRBJ2-3; D is perhaps TRBD1 (6 bases). This receptor was identified in a human donor with non-small cell lung cancer who had a partial response to radiotherapy plus ipilimumab. The material sequenced was peripheral blood, taken from a patient treated with radiotherapy plus ipilimumab. The CDR3 DNA sequence: TGCAGCGTTGGGCAGGGGACAGATACGCAGTATTTT. Its protein is CSVGQGTDTQYF.